This T cell receptor (beta chain) appears in the sequencing data of a study of OX40 agonist ivuxolimab in advanced cancers. Study-level information: Clinicians treated patients with ivuxolimab, an agonistic anti-OX40 (CD134) antibody. Partial responses, seen in three patients, involved one hepatocellular carcinoma and two cutaneous melanomas. Study-level findings and limits: The mean number of expanded clones was higher in CD8+ T cells than in CD4+.

Some clones are missing from TCRdb's copy, which holds only in-frame ones; the method was immunoSEQ multiplex PCR. The sample carries 60,000 or so clones, about four fifths recorded once. This CDR3 contains 15 residues. Germline V gene data show CDR1 as MGHRA and CDR2 as YSYEKL. The V end lost 0 bases, the J end lost 4 bases, and 12 bases lay between the germline ends. This clone is classed as medium-sized. Antigen unknown. The TCR sequence derives from an adult with an advanced solid tumor such as melanoma, head and neck, liver or kidney cancer. This rearrangement joins TRBV4-1 to TRBJ1-1; D unclear. Source: CD4+ or CD8+ T cells sorted from blood, taken in a trial of the OX40 agonist ivuxolimab. For the CDR3, the DNA is TGCGCCAGCAGCCAAGAATTCGCCGGGAGCACTGAAGCTTTCTTT. Protein: CASSQEFAGSTEAFF.